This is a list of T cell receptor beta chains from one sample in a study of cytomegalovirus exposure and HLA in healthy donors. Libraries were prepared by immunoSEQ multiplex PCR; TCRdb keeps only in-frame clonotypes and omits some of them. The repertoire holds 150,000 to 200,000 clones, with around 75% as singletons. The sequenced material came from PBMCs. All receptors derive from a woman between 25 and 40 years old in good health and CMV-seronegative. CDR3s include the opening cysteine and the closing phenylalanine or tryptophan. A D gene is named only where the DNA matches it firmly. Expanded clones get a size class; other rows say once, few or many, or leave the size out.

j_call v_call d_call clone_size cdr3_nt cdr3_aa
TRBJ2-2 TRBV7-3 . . TGTGCCAGCAGCTTAGAGGCATATGCGACCGGGGAGCTGTTTTTT CASSLEAYATGELFF
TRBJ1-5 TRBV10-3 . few TGTGCCATCAGGGGGGACACGTCAAATCAGCCCCAGCATTTT CAIRGDTSNQPQHF
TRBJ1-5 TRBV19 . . TGTGCCAGTAGTACCGACAGACGCCCCAATCAGCCCCAGCATTTT CASSTDRRPNQPQHF
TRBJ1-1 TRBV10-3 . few TGTGCCATCAGCGGACCCCCCGGACAGCGGGAATTCACTGAAGCTTTCTTT CAISGPPGQREFTEAFF
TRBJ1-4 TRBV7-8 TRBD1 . TGTGCCAGCAGCTTACGAGGGGGCGATCTGGCTAATGAAAAACTGTTTTTT CASSLRGGDLANEKLFF
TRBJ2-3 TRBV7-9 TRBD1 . TGTGCCAGCAGCTTAGGGTTTAGGGGGCGGCCAGATACGCAGTATTTT CASSLGFRGRPDTQYF
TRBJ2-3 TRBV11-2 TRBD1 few TGTGCCAGCAGCATTGGGACAGGGAGGTTCACAGATACGCAGTATTTT CASSIGTGRFTDTQYF
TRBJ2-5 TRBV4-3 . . TGCGCCAGCAGCCAAGATCTTCTAGAGACCCAGTACTTC CASSQDLLETQYF
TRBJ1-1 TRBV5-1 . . TGCGCCAGCAGCTTCGGGGAAGGGGGTCACACTGAAGCTTTCTTT CASSFGEGGHTEAFF
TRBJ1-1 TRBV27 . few TGTGCCAGCAGTTTGGGGGGGCCAAACACTGAAGCTTTCTTT CASSLGGPNTEAFF
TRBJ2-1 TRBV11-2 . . TGTGCCAGCAGCTTGGAAAGAGGAACTAGCTCTCTATACAATGAGCAGTTCTTC CASSLERGTSSLYNEQFF
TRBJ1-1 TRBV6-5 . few TGTGCCAGCAGTTACTCGAACATGAACACTGAAGCTTTCTTT CASSYSNMNTEAFF
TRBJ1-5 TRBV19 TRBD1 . TGTGCCAGTAGTACGACACAGGGGGCGGTGGGCAATCAGCCCCAGCATTTT CASSTTQGAVGNQPQHF
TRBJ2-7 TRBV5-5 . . TGTGCCAGCAGCTTGGTAGAGACGGCAGGCCGATACTCCTACGAGCAGTACTTC CASSLVETAGRYSYEQYF
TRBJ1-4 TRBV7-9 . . TGTTCCAGCGGAGAGCTTTCCTCCCAGGGTAATGAAAAACTGTTTTTT CSSGELSSQGNEKLFF
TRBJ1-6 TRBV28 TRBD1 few TGTGCCAGCAGTCCACGGACAGGGGGCAGGAAGAATTCACCCCTCCACTTT CASSPRTGGRKNSPLHF
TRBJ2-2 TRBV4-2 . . TGTGCCAGCAGCCAGGATGCAGGGGGGTACACCGGGGAGCTGTTTTTT CASSQDAGGYTGELFF
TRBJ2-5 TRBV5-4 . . TGTGCCAGCAGCTTGGGGCAGGACCAAGAGACCCAGTACTTC CASSLGQDQETQYF
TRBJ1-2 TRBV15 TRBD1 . TGTGCCACCAGCAGAGATGTGGGACAGGGGAACTATGGCTACACCTTC CATSRDVGQGNYGYTF
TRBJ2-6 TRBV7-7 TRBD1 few TGTGCACTCGGACAGGGGCTGATCTCTGGGGCCAACGTCCTGACTTTC CALGQGLISGANVLTF
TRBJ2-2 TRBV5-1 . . TGCGCCAGCAGCACCAGGGGGGTAAACACCGGGGAGCTGTTTTTT CASSTRGVNTGELFF
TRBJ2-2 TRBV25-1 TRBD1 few TGTGCCAGCAGTTCACGGGACAGTCGCATCGGGGAGCTGTTTTTT CASSSRDSRIGELFF
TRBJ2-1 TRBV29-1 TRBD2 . TGCAGCACCAAACAATCCAATAGCGGGAGGGGGTCCTACAATGAGCAGTTCTTC CSTKQSNSGRGSYNEQFF
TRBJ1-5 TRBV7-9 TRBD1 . TGTGCCAGCAGCTTGTGGATGGGACAGGGGGCTGGGCGGCCCCAGCATTTT CASSLWMGQGAGRPQHF
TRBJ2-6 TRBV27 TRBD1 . TGTGCCAGCAGTTTATGGCCGCAGGGGGCAACAATGGTCGGGGCCAACGTCCTGACTTTC CASSLWPQGATMVGANVLTF
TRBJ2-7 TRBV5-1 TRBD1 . TGCGCCAGCAGTAGGACAGGGGGCGAATACGAGCAGTACTTC CASSRTGGEYEQYF
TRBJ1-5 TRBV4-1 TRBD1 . TGCGCCAGCAGCCAAGAAGCCGGGACAGCCCCCTATAGCAATCAGCCCCAGCATTTT CASSQEAGTAPYSNQPQHF
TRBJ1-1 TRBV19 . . TGTGCCAGTAGTATTTGGGCGGGGAACACTGAAGCTTTCTTT CASSIWAGNTEAFF
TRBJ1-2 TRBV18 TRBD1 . TGTGCCAGCTCACCTAGTGGGACAGGGGCGAACTATGGCTACACCTTC CASSPSGTGANYGYTF
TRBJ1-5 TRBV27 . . TGTGCCAGCAGTTTCCGACAGGGCAATCAGCCCCAGCATTTT CASSFRQGNQPQHF
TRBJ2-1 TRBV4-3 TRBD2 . TGCGCCAGCAGGAGTACCGCGGGAGGGAGCTCCTACAATGAGCAGTTCTTC CASRSTAGGSSYNEQFF
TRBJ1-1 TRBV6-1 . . TGTGCCAGCAGGAGGGGGACACAGAACACTGAAGCTTTCTTT CASRRGTQNTEAFF
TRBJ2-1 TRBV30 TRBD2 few TGTGCCTGGGGAGGTCGACTAGCGGGCGTCCCAGGTCTCGATGAGCAGTTCTTC CAWGGRLAGVPGLDEQFF
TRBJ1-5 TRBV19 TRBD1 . TGTGCCAGTAGATTGGGACAGGGAAGGAAATATCAGCCCCAGCATTTT CASRLGQGRKYQPQHF
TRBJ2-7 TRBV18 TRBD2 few TGTGCCAGCTCACCATCGGGAGGCCCTACCTACGAGCAGTACTTC CASSPSGGPTYEQYF
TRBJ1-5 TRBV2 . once TGTGCCAGCAGTGAGGAAATGATAGCCGGTAGCAATCAGCCCCAGCATTTT CASSEEMIAGSNQPQHF
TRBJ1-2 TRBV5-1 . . TGCGCCAGCAGCAGCATTTCTAACTATGGCTACACCTTC CASSSISNYGYTF
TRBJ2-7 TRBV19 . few TGTGCCAGTAGTATCCAGGGATTCGAGCAGTACTTC CASSIQGFEQYF
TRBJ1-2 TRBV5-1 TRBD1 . TGCGCTTCAAAGGGACAGATCTATGGCTACACCTTC CASKGQIYGYTF
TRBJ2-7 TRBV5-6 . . TGTGCCAGCAGCTTGCAGGGGCGAACCAGCTACGAGCAGTACTTC CASSLQGRTSYEQYF
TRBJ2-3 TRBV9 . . TGTGCCAGCAGCGTAGGGGTAGCGGTAACAGATACGCAGTATTTT CASSVGVAVTDTQYF
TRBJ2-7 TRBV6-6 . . TGTGCCAGCAGTTACTCGAGGGATGTGTACGAGCAGTACTTC CASSYSRDVYEQYF
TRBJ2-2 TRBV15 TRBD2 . TGTGCCACCAGCAGAGGTATAGCGGGGAGAACCGGGGAGCTGTTTTTT CATSRGIAGRTGELFF
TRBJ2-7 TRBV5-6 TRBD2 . TGTGCCAGCAGCGAAGCGGGAGGGGGCGAGCAGTACTTC CASSEAGGGEQYF
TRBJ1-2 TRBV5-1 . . TGCGCCAGCAGCTCGGCTACTACAGGTCTGGGGGGCTACACCTTC CASSSATTGLGGYTF
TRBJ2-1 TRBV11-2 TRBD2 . TGTGCCAGCAGCTCTTTGGGACTAGCGGGGGGCATTTCCTACAATGAGCAGTTCTTC CASSSLGLAGGISYNEQFF